This TCR beta chain was sequenced during a study of blood T cells in healthy people across ages. Study-wide results and limits: A strong correlation was seen between TCR beta diversity and naive T cell percentage.

Trimming took off 5 bases at V and 3 bases at J, with 8 bases between the two ends. Germline V gives CDR1 DFQATT, CDR2 SNEGSKA (reference sequence). The CDR3 has 11 residues. A second roughly 7 to 12 cycle PCR used barcoded and J-beta primers. Unique molecular identifiers of 12 random nucleotides labeled each cDNA. TCRdb processed the 5' RACE reads anew with MiXCR; each CDR3 protein has one entry. The sample has some 930,000 distinct CDR3 sequences, almost 30% seen once. This clonotype was counted ten times or more. Its antigen is undetermined. Another study also made use of these data, one on T cells of mothers and their children. That source adds: Donation involved three healthy Caucasian mothers and the six children that they had. No persistent microchimeric T cell clones were detected.

The sequence was obtained from a woman aged 40 to 50 in good health. Sequenced: blood. The chain is built from TRBV20-1 and TRBJ2-7; D is possibly TRBD1 (5 bases). The CDR3 DNA sequence: TGCAGTGCTGGCGACAGCTACGAGCAGTACTTC. It yields the protein CSAGDSYEQYF.